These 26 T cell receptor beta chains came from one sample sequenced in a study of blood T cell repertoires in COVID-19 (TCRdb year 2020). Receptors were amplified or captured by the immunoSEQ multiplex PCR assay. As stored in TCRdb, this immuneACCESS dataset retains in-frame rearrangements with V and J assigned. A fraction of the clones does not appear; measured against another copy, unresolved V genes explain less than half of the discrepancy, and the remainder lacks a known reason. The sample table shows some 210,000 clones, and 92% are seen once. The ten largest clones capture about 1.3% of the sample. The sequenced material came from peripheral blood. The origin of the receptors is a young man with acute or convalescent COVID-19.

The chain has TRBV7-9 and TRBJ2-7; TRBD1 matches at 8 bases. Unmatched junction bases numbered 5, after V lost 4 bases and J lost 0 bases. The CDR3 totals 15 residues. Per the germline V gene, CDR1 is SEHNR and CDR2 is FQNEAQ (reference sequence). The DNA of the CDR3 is TGTGCCAGCAGCTCGTACGACAGGGGCTCCTACGAGCAGTACTTC. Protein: CASSSYDRGSYEQYF.

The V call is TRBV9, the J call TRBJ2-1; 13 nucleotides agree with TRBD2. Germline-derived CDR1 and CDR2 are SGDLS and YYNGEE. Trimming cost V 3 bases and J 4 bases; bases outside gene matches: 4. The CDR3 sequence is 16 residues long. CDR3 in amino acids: CASSALLAGGYNEQFF. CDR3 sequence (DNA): TGTGCCAGCAGCGCCCTACTAGCGGGAGGGTACAATGAGCAGTTCTTC. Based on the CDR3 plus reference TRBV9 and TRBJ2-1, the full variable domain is DSGVTQTPKHLITATGQRVTLRCSPRSGDLSVYWYQQSLDQGLQFLIQYYNGEERAKGNILERFSAQQFPDLHSELNLSSLELGDSALYFCASSALLAGGYNEQFFGPGTRLTVL.

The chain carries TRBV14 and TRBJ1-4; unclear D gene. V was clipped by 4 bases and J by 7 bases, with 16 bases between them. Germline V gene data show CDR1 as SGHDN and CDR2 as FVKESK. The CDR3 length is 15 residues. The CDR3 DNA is TGTGCCAGCAGCCCCCTTGGAGGGTCTGGTGAAAAACTGTTTTTT. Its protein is CASSPLGGSGEKLFF.

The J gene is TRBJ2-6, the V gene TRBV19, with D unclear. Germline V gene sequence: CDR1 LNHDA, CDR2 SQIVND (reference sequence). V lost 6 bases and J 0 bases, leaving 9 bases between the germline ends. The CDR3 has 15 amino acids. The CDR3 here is CASRTHASGANVLTF. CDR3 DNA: TGTGCCAGTAGGACTCATGCCTCTGGGGCCAACGTCCTGACTTTC.

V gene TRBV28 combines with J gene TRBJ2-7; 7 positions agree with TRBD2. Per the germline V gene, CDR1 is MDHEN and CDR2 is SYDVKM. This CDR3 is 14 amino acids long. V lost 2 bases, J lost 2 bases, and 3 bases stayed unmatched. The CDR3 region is CASSLGGRTYEQYF. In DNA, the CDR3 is TGTGCCAGCAGTTTAGGCGGGAGAACCTACGAGCAGTACTTC.

CDR3 coding DNA: TGTGCCAGCACACGGGGGGGCGGCTACAATGAGCAGTTCTTC. Its translation is CASTRGGGYNEQFF. The rearrangement links TRBV6-5 to TRBJ2-1; 8 positions match TRBD2. J gave up 3 bases and V 7 bases, and 5 bases lay outside the gene matches. The CDR3 extends over 14 amino acids. The V gene's germline CDR1 is MNHEY and CDR2 SVGAGI.

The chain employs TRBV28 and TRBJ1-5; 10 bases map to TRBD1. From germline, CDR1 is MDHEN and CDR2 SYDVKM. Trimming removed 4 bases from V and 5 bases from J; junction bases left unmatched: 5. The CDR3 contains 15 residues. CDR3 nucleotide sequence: TGTGCCAGCAGTTCGACAGGGGGCGGCTATCAGCCCCAGCATTTT. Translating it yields CASSSTGGGYQPQHF.

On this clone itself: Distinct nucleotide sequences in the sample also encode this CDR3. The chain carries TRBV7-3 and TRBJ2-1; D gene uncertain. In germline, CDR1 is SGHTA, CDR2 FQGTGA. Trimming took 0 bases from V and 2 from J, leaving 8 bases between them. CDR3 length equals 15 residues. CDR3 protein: CASSLTPAAYNEQFF. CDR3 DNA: TGTGCCAGCAGCTTAACTCCCGCAGCCTACAATGAGCAGTTCTTC.

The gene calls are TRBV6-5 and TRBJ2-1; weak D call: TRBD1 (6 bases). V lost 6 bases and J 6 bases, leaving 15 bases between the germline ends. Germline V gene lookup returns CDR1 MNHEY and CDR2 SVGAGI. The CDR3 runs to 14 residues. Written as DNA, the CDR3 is TGTGCCAGCAGGGACAGCGCATTGGGCAATGAGCAGTTCTTC. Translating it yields CASRDSALGNEQFF.

The CDR3 DNA is TGTGCCAGCAGTTACCGGGACAACATCTACAATGAGCAGTTCTTC. The encoded protein is CASSYRDNIYNEQFF. V gene TRBV6-2 or TRBV6-3 combines with J gene TRBJ2-1, with TRBD1 as a possible D gene (6 bases). This CDR3 comprises 15 residues. The V end was cut by 2 bases, the J end by 3 bases, with 11 bases between. Per the germline V gene, CDR1 is MNHEY and CDR2 is SVGEGT.

CDR3 nucleotides: TGTGCCACCTCAGGAGTTAGCGGGACCTTTAGCACAGATACGCAGTATTTT. This encodes CATSGVSGTFSTDTQYF. The V gene is TRBV24-1, the J gene TRBJ2-3; TRBD2 aligns across 8 bases. Germline trimming cut 9 bases from V and 0 bases from J; bases unmatched to any gene: 13. The CDR3 is 17 amino acids. Germline lookup yields CDR1 KGHDR and CDR2 SFDVKD.

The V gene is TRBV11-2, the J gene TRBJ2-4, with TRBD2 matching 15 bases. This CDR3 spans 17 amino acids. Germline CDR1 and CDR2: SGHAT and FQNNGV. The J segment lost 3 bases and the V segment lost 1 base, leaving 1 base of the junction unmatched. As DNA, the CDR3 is TGTGCCAGCAGCTTAGGGGGACTAGCGGGAGGCAAAAACATTCAGTACTTC. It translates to CASSLGGLAGGKNIQYF.

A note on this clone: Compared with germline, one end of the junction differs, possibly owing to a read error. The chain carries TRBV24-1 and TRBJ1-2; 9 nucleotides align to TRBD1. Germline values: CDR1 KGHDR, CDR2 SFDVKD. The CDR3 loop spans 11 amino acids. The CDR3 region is CATSDRGTGLF. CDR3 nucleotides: TGTGCCACCAGTGATAGAGGGACAGGGCTTTTT.

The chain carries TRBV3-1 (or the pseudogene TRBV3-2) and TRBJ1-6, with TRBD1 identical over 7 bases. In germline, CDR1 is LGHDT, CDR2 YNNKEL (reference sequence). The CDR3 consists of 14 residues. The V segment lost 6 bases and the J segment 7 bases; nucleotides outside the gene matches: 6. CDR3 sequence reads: CASRLGTANSPLHF. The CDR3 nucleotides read TGTGCCAGCAGACTCGGGACAGCGAATTCACCCCTCCACTTT.

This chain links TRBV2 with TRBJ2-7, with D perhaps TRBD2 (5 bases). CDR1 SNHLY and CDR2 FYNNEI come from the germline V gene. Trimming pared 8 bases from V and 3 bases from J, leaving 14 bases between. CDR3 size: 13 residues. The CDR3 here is CASQEAVIYEQYF. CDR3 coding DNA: TGTGCCAGCCAGGAGGCGGTGATCTACGAGCAGTACTTC.

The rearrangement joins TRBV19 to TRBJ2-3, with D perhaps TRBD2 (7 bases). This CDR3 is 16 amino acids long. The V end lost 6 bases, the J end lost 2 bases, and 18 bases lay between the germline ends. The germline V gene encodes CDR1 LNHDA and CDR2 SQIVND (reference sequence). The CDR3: CASRKRGGAYTDTQYF. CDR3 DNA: TGTGCCAGTAGGAAAAGGGGGGGGGCCTACACAGATACGCAGTATTTT.

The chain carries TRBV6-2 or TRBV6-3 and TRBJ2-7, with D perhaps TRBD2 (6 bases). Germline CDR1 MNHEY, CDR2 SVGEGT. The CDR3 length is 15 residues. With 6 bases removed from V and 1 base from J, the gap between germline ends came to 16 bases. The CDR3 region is CASSALGRGSYEQYF. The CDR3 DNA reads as TGTGCCAGCAGCGCACTCGGGCGGGGATCCTACGAGCAGTACTTC.

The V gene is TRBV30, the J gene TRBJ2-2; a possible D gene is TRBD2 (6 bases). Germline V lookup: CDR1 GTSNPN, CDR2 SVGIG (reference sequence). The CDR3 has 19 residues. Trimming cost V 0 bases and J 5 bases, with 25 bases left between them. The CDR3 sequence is CAWSVHPRRAQRMTGELFF. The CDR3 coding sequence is TGTGCCTGGAGTGTACATCCCCGGAGGGCGCAGCGCATGACCGGGGAGCTGTTTTTT. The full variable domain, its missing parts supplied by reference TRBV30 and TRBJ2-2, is SQTIHQWPATLVQPVGSPLSLECTVEGTSNPNLYWYRQAAGRGLQLLFYSVGIGQISSEVPQNLSASRPQDRQFILSSKKLLLSDSGFYLCAWSVHPRRAQRMTGELFFGEGSRLTVL.

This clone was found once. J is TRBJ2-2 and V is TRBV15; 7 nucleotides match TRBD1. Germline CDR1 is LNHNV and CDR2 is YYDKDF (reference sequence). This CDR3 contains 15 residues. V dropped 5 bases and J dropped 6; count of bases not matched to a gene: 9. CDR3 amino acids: CATSYQGEISGELFF. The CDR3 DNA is TGTGCCACCAGCTATCAGGGGGAGATCTCCGGGGAGCTGTTTTTT.

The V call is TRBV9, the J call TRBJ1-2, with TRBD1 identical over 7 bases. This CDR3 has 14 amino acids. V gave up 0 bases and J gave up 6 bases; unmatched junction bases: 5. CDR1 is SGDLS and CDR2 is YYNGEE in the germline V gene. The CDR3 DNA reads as TGTGCCAGCAGCGTAGCTTACAGGGGAGATGGCTACACCTTC. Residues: CASSVAYRGDGYTF. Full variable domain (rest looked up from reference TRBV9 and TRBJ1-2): DSGVTQTPKHLITATGQRVTLRCSPRSGDLSVYWYQQSLDQGLQFLIQYYNGEERAKGNILERFSAQQFPDLHSELNLSSLELGDSALYFCASSVAYRGDGYTFGSGTRLTVV.

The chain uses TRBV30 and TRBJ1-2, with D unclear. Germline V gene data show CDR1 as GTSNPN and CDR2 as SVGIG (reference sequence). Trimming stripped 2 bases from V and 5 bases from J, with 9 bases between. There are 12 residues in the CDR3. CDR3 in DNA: TGTGCCTGGAGTCTAGACGGATATGGCTACACCTTC. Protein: CAWSLDGYGYTF. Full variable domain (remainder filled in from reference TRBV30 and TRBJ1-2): SQTIHQWPATLVQPVGSPLSLECTVEGTSNPNLYWYRQAAGRGLQLLFYSVGIGQISSEVPQNLSASRPQDRQFILSSKKLLLSDSGFYLCAWSLDGYGYTFGSGTRLTVV.

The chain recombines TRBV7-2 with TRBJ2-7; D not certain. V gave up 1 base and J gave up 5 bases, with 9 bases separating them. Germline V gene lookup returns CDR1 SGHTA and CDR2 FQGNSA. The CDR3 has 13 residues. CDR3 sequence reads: CASSLVSTHEQYF. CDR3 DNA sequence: TGTGCCAGCAGCTTAGTTAGTACCCACGAGCAGTACTTC.

CDR3 coding DNA: TGTGCCAGCAGCAGGACTAGCGGGGCGGCAGATACGCAGTATTTT. Protein: CASSRTSGAADTQYF. The chain has TRBV11-2 and TRBJ2-3; 12 bases map to TRBD2. The germline V gene encodes CDR1 SGHAT and CDR2 FQNNGV. V shed 5 bases and J 4 bases; nucleotides not matched to a gene: 4. The CDR3 totals 15 residues.

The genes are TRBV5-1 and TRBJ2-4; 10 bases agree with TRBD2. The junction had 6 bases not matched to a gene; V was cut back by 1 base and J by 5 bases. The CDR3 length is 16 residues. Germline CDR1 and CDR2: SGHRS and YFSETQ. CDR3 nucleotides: TGCGCCAGCAGCTTGACGGTAGCGGGAGGCCAAAACATTCAGTACTTC. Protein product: CASSLTVAGGQNIQYF.

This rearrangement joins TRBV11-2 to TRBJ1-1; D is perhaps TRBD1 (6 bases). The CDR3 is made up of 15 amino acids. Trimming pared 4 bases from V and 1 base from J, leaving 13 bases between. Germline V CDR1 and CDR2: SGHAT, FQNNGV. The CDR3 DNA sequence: TGTGCCAGCAGCTATCAGGGGATCGCGAACACTGAAGCTTTCTTT. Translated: CASSYQGIANTEAFF.

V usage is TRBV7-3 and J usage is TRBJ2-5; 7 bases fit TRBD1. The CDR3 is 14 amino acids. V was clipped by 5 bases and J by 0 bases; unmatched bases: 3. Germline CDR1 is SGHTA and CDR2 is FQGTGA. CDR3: CASSPTGYQETQYF. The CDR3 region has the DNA TGTGCCAGCAGCCCGACAGGGTACCAAGAGACCCAGTACTTC.